This T cell receptor beta chain was identified in a study of cytomegalovirus exposure and HLA in healthy donors. The primer mix had 60 Vbeta and 13 Jbeta primers. The table came from immunoSEQ multiplex PCR; TCRdb's copy has only in-frame clones and leaves some out. The sample has some 100,000 clones, about three quarters seen once. Trimming took 6 bases from V and 1 from J; bases not matched to a gene: 1. This CDR3 spans 13 amino acids. Germline-derived CDR1 and CDR2 are MNHNS and SASEGT. The source is a male donor in good health and CMV-seropositive. The specimen was PBMCs. This sequence joins TRBV6-1 and TRBJ1-1; 8 positions match TRBD1. CDR3 sequence reads: CASRQGENTEAFF. The CDR3 region has the DNA TGTGCCAGCAGACAGGGGGAGAACACTGAAGCTTTCTTT.